This entry describes one T cell receptor (beta chain). At one end, the junction sequence differs from germline, possibly due to a read error. Using immunoSEQ multiplex PCR, the repertoire was profiled, and TCRdb retains in-frame clones only, with some absent. Of approximately 90,000 clones listed, approximately 88% were seen once; the top ten hold roughly 1.4%. This record comes from a study of OX40 agonist ivuxolimab in advanced cancers. Patients were excluded for autoimmune disease history or systemic immunosuppression. The V gene's germline CDR1 is GTSNPN and CDR2 SVGIG (reference sequence). This CDR3 spans 12 amino acids.

The chain employs TRBV30 and TRBJ2-5, with D possibly TRBD2 on 5 matching bases. The receptor was isolated from an adult with an advanced solid tumor such as melanoma, head and neck, liver or kidney cancer. Sequenced material: CD4+ or CD8+ T cells sorted from blood, taken in a trial of the OX40 agonist ivuxolimab. The CDR3 DNA sequence: TGCGCCCGGGCGGCGAGGGATGAGACCCAGTACTTC. The encoded protein is CARAARDETQYF.